Listed here are 32 T cell receptor beta chains from one sample, sequenced in a study of technical replicates of blood from a handful of donors. Sequencing used immunoSEQ multiplex PCR; TCRdb keeps in-frame clones, though not all of them. This table has more than 70,000 clones, approximately 97% appearing once. Sequencing used T cells isolated from PBMCs. All receptors come from a human donor in good health.

This clone has just one count. The chain combines TRBV4-1 with TRBJ2-1; D perhaps matches TRBD2 (5 bases). Trimming cost V 0 bases and J 9 bases, with 15 bases left between them. The length of the CDR3 is 15 residues. Germline V CDR1 and CDR2: MGHRA, YSYEKL. CDR3 coding DNA: TGCGCCAGCAGCCAAGATGAGGGAGCGGTCCGTGAGCAGTTCTTC. Translated: CASSQDEGAVREQFF.

The chain is built from TRBV27 and TRBJ2-6, with D uncertain. Germline-derived CDR1 and CDR2 are MNHEY and SMNVEV (reference sequence). The CDR3 totals 13 residues. V was clipped by 3 bases and J by 2 bases, with 2 bases between them. The CDR3 protein is CASSFAGANVLTF. CDR3 sequence (DNA): TGTGCCAGCAGTTTCGCTGGGGCCAACGTCCTGACTTTC. Together with reference TRBV27 and TRBJ2-6, the CDR3 gives the full variable domain: EAQVTQNPRYLITVTGKKLTVTCSQNMNHEYMSWYRQDPGLGLRQIYYSMNVEVTDKGDVPEGYKVSRKEKRNFPLILESPSPNQTSLYFCASSFAGANVLTFGAGSRLTVL.

This clone occurred once. The chain links TRBV29-1 to TRBJ2-1, with 7 nucleotides matching TRBD1. V was clipped by 6 bases and J by 4 bases; unmatched bases: 6. CDR3 length: 13 residues. Germline lookup yields CDR1 SQVTM and CDR2 ANQGSEA. The chain's CDR3 is CSVLKQGYNEQFF. DNA for the CDR3: TGCAGCGTCCTGAAACAGGGGTACAATGAGCAGTTCTTC.

This chain uses TRBV7-9 with TRBJ2-2, with TRBD1 identical over 9 bases. Germline V gene data show CDR1 as SEHNR and CDR2 as FQNEAQ (reference sequence). This CDR3 comprises 15 residues. The ends lost 6 bases at V and 5 bases at J; junction bases unmatched: 7. CDR3: CASSPPGQGTGELFF. In DNA form, the CDR3 reads TGTGCCAGCAGTCCTCCGGGACAGGGTACCGGGGAGCTGTTTTTT.

The CDR3 sequence is CASSQDGGGSPLHF. CDR3 coding DNA: TGCGCCAGCAGCCAAGATGGGGGCGGTTCACCCCTCCACTTT. The gene calls are TRBV4-1 and TRBJ1-6; TRBD1 is a possible D gene (6 bases). The V end was cut by 0 bases, the J end by 9 bases, with 9 bases between. The CDR3 runs 14 residues. Germline lookup yields CDR1 MGHRA and CDR2 YSYEKL.

The J gene is TRBJ1-3, the V gene TRBV4-1; D is perhaps TRBD1 (6 bases). V lost 5 bases and J lost 0, with 14 bases in between. This CDR3 region has 16 residues. The V gene's germline CDR1 is MGHRA and CDR2 YSYEKL. The CDR3 loop reads CASSYRDTNSGNTIYF. The CDR3 bases are TGCGCCAGCAGCTACCGGGACACCAACTCTGGAAACACCATATATTTT.

V gene TRBV27 combines with J gene TRBJ2-2, with TRBD2 matching over 9 bases. The trim removed 6 bases at V and 7 bases at J, leaving 15 bases unmatched. CDR3 length: 17 amino acids. Looked up from germline, CDR1 is MNHEY and CDR2 is SMNVEV (reference sequence). CDR3 residues: CASSSRFSGGPNGELFF. DNA of the CDR3: TGTGCCAGCAGCTCTCGTTTCAGCGGGGGGCCGAACGGGGAGCTGTTTTTT.

Only one count was recorded for this clone. The chain combines TRBV30 with TRBJ2-4; 9 nucleotides agree with TRBD2. Germline CDR1 and CDR2: GTSNPN and SVGIG (reference sequence). CDR3 length: 14 amino acids. The V segment lost 6 bases and the J segment 6 bases; nucleotides outside the gene matches: 9. Written as DNA, the CDR3 is TGTGCCTGTATAATAGCGGGGGCGGGAAACATTCAGTACTTC. Protein product: CACIIAGAGNIQYF.

This clone appeared once. The rearrangement joins TRBV19 to TRBJ2-1, with TRBD2 identical over 10 bases. Germline CDR1 is LNHDA and CDR2 is SQIVND (reference sequence). This CDR3 is built from 15 residues. The trim removed 3 bases at V and 6 bases at J, leaving 5 bases unmatched. CDR3 DNA sequence: TGTGCCAGTAGTATGCTAGCGGGAGATAGCAATGAGCAGTTCTTC. This gives the protein CASSMLAGDSNEQFF.

The chain employs TRBV6-5 and TRBJ2-7, with D possibly TRBD2 on 6 matching bases. The germline V and J ends were trimmed by 2 bases and 2 bases, with 13 bases remaining between them. Germline assignment: CDR1 MNHEY and CDR2 SVGAGI. CDR3 size: 15 residues. CDR3 coding DNA: TGTGCCAGCAGTTACGGAGGGACGGGAACCTACGAGCAGTACTTC. As protein: CASSYGGTGTYEQYF.

This chain joins TRBV27 and TRBJ2-4; D might be TRBD1 (5 bases). Germline V gives CDR1 MNHEY, CDR2 SMNVEV (reference sequence). The ends were cut back, 6 bases at V and 0 bases at J, with 15 bases in the middle. This CDR3 has 16 amino acids. CDR3 DNA: TGTGCCAGCAGCCCCCTTCAGGGTTTAGCCAAAAACATTCAGTACTTC. Protein: CASSPLQGLAKNIQYF.

This chain links TRBV25-1 with TRBJ2-7, with 10 positions matching TRBD1. This CDR3 region has 16 residues. In germline, CDR1 is MGHDK, CDR2 SYGVNS. V dropped 0 bases and J dropped 3; count of bases not matched to a gene: 5. The CDR3 DNA reads TGTGCCAGCAGTGAATATACCGGGACAGGGGTCTACGAGCAGTACTTC. Protein: CASSEYTGTGVYEQYF.

V gene TRBV15 combines with J gene TRBJ2-7; 10 positions agree with TRBD1. The CDR3 sequence is 16 residues long. Germline CDR1 and CDR2: LNHNV and YYDKDF (reference sequence). After removal of 1 base from V and 4 bases from J, the junction contained 7 bases not matched to a gene. Here the CDR3 reads CATSRGGPGQGYEQYF. CDR3 DNA sequence: TGTGCCACCAGCAGAGGGGGGCCGGGACAGGGGTACGAGCAGTACTTC.

The chain carries TRBV28 and TRBJ2-2; tentative D call: TRBD2 (7 bases). Germline CDR1 MDHEN, CDR2 SYDVKM. Trimming took 5 bases from V and 6 from J, leaving 19 bases between them. The CDR3 consists of 16 residues. The CDR3 reads CASSLWAGEGAGELFF. CDR3 in DNA: TGTGCCAGCAGTCTCTGGGCGGGAGAGGGGGCCGGGGAGCTGTTTTTT. Together with reference TRBV28 and TRBJ2-2, the CDR3 gives the full variable domain: DVKVTQSSRYLVKRTGEKVFLECVQDMDHENMFWYRQDPGLGLRLIYFSYDVKMKEKGDIPEGYSVSREKKERFSLILESASTNQTSMYLCASSLWAGEGAGELFFGEGSRLTVL.

The genes are TRBV5-8 and TRBJ2-4, with TRBD1 identical over 7 bases. J lost 0 bases, V lost 3 bases, and 6 bases had no gene match. The germline CDR1 and CDR2 sequences are SGHTS and YDEGEE. The CDR3 has 16 residues. CDR3 protein: CASSYYRGLAKNIQYF. In nucleotides, the CDR3 is TGTGCCAGCAGCTACTACAGGGGCTTAGCCAAAAACATTCAGTACTTC. Supplemented by reference TRBV5-8 and TRBJ2-4, the full variable domain reads EAGVTQSPTHLIKTRGQQATLRCSPISGHTSVYWYQQALGLGLQFLLWYDEGEERNRGNFPPRFSGRQFPNYSSELNVNALELEDSALYLCASSYYRGLAKNIQYFGAGTRLSVL.

The chain recombines TRBV30 with TRBJ1-6; tentative D call: TRBD1 (5 bases). The V gene lost 3 bases and the J gene lost 0 bases, with 12 bases spanning the gap. The CDR3 spans 16 residues. The V gene's germline CDR1 is GTSNPN and CDR2 SVGIG (reference sequence). CDR3 DNA: TGTGCCTGGAGAGGCGGGGACCCCTCCTATAATTCACCCCTCCACTTT. Translated, it gives CAWRGGDPSYNSPLHF.

The gene calls are TRBV11-2 and TRBJ1-3; D call uncertain. CDR3 length: 14 amino acids. Deletions cut 1 base from V and 1 base from J, with 5 bases between. Germline V gene lookup returns CDR1 SGHAT and CDR2 FQNNGV. CDR3 sequence (DNA): TGTGCCAGCAGCTTAGTTCGGTCTGGAAACACCATATATTTT. Protein: CASSLVRSGNTIYF.

This clone was seen a single time. This chain joins TRBV4-1 and TRBJ2-7, with TRBD1 identical over 11 bases. CDR1 is MGHRA, CDR2 YSYEKL, per germline. The V and J ends lost 4 bases and 1 base, in that order; junction bases with no gene match: 3. The CDR3 has 15 residues. The CDR3 coding sequence is TGCGCCAGCAGCCCCGGGACAGGGGGATCCTACGAGCAGTACTTC. Amino acid sequence: CASSPGTGGSYEQYF.

The chain recombines TRBV4-1 with TRBJ2-7; D is perhaps TRBD2 (5 bases). The CDR3 contains 13 residues. Germline CDR1 and CDR2: MGHRA and YSYEKL. V dropped 1 base and J dropped 3 bases, with 7 bases sitting between them. The CDR3 protein is CASSQAGIYEQYF. The CDR3 DNA is TGCGCCAGCAGCCAAGCCGGGATCTACGAGCAGTACTTC.

V usage is TRBV4-2 and J usage is TRBJ2-7; D is uncertain. Germline V gene data show CDR1 as LGHNA and CDR2 as YNFKEQ. Trimming left V 2 bases short and J 0 bases short, with 5 bases between. CDR3 length equals 13 residues. The CDR3 reads CASSQLDSYEQYF. DNA of the CDR3: TGTGCCAGCAGCCAATTAGACTCCTACGAGCAGTACTTC.

V gene TRBV6-1 combines with J gene TRBJ2-7, with TRBD1 identical over 10 bases. The V and J ends lost 3 bases and 6 bases, in that order; junction bases with no gene match: 20. The CDR3 extends over 19 amino acids. The germline CDR1 and CDR2 sequences are MNHNS and SASEGT. The DNA of the CDR3 is TGTGCCAGCAGTGACCACATTGTCCCGGGACAGGGGCTAGGTAGCGAGCAGTACTTC. This gives the protein CASSDHIVPGQGLGSEQYF.

This chain uses TRBV6-5 with TRBJ2-5; weak D call: TRBD2 (5 bases). Germline values: CDR1 MNHEY, CDR2 SVGAGI. Deletions cut 0 bases from V and 7 bases from J, with 12 bases between. The CDR3 is 14 amino acids. This CDR3 is CASSYSSGRGTQYF. The CDR3 region has the DNA TGTGCCAGCAGTTACTCGAGTGGACGGGGGACCCAGTACTTC.

The chain carries TRBV12-5 and TRBJ1-2; no clear D gene. V was pared by 1 base and J by 3 bases, with 15 bases between. The CDR3 loop spans 16 amino acids. Germline CDR1 LGHNT, CDR2 FRNRAP. CDR3 in amino acids: CASGLELGVRHYGYTF. CDR3 sequence (DNA): TGTGCTAGTGGTTTGGAGCTGGGCGTACGACACTATGGCTACACCTTC.

CDR3 nucleotides: TGTGCCATCATTGGACAGGGGGATGATGGCTACACCTTC. The encoded protein is CAIIGQGDDGYTF. J is TRBJ1-2 and V is TRBV10-3, with 10 nucleotides matching TRBD1. The length of the CDR3 is 13 residues. J gave up 6 bases and V 7 bases, and 5 bases lay outside the gene matches. CDR1 is ENHRY, CDR2 SYGVKD, per germline.

This chain connects TRBV4-1 to TRBJ2-7, with 7 bases aligning to TRBD2. V dropped 1 base and J dropped 0; count of bases not matched to a gene: 6. In germline, CDR1 is MGHRA, CDR2 YSYEKL. The CDR3 extends over 16 amino acids. CDR3 sequence (DNA): TGCGCCAGCAGCCAAGGACTAGCCTCTTACTCCTACGAGCAGTACTTC. Translating gives CASSQGLASYSYEQYF.

The chain links TRBV5-6 to TRBJ2-5, with D possibly matching TRBD1 (5 bases). Looked up from germline, CDR1 is SGHDT and CDR2 is YYEEEE. The CDR3 is made up of 14 amino acids. V was clipped by 0 bases and J by 2 bases, with 8 bases between them. CDR3 region: CASSLVGQQETQYF. Here the CDR3 DNA reads TGTGCCAGCAGCTTGGTGGGGCAGCAAGAGACCCAGTACTTC. Full variable domain (outside the CDR3, taken from reference TRBV5-6 and TRBJ2-5): DAGVTQSPTHLIKTRGQQVTLRCSPKSGHDTVSWYQQALGQGPQFIFQYYEEEERQRGNFPDRFSGHQFPNYSSELNVNALLLGDSALYLCASSLVGQQETQYFGPGTRLLVL.

This rearrangement joins TRBV29-1 to TRBJ2-1; 9 bases agree with TRBD2. The CDR3 runs 13 residues. Germline CDR1 is SQVTM and CDR2 is ANQGSEA. The junction had 4 bases not matched to a gene; V was cut back by 4 bases and J by 6 bases. The CDR3 DNA follows: TGCAGCGTTGCGGTAGCGGGAGCCAATGAGCAGTTCTTC. This codes for CSVAVAGANEQFF.

CDR3 sequence: CASSQVRTVLAKNIQYF. The CDR3 nucleotides read TGCGCCAGCAGCCAAGTTCGGACTGTGCTGGCCAAAAACATTCAGTACTTC. V is TRBV4-1 and J is TRBJ2-4; maybe TRBD2 (5 bases). Trimming stripped 1 base from V and 1 base from J, with 14 bases between. The CDR3 is 17 residues long. Germline values: CDR1 MGHRA, CDR2 YSYEKL.

The V gene is TRBV9, the J gene TRBJ1-1; the match to TRBD1 covers 7 bases. The CDR3 totals 15 residues. The V gene's germline CDR1 is SGDLS and CDR2 YYNGEE. After removal of 3 bases from V and 4 bases from J, the junction contained 9 bases not matched to a gene. The CDR3 DNA reads TGTGCCAGCAGCGCGGCCTGGCAGGGGGGCACTGAAGCTTTCTTT. This codes for CASSAAWQGGTEAFF.

The V call is TRBV30, the J call TRBJ1-1; unclear D gene. CDR3 length: 14 residues. Germline assignment: CDR1 GTSNPN and CDR2 SVGIG (reference sequence). V lost 0 bases to trimming and J lost 4 bases, with 12 bases between them. The CDR3: CAWSVRREGTEAFF. The DNA of the CDR3 is TGTGCCTGGAGTGTACGGAGGGAGGGCACTGAAGCTTTCTTT.

V usage is TRBV27 and J usage is TRBJ2-1; no clear D gene. The CDR3 sequence is 16 residues long. The germline CDR1 and CDR2 sequences are MNHEY and SMNVEV (reference sequence). V was shortened by 0 bases and J by 6 bases, with 15 bases between the two germline ends. This CDR3 is CASSLSHAVVGNEQFF. CDR3 bases: TGTGCCAGCAGTTTATCCCATGCGGTGGTAGGCAATGAGCAGTTCTTC.

The chain couples TRBV5-4 to TRBJ2-5; 8 bases are shared with TRBD2. Per the germline V gene, CDR1 is SGHNT and CDR2 is YYREEE (reference sequence). The CDR3 covers 15 residues. Trimming removed 4 bases from V and 0 bases from J; junction bases left unmatched: 5. CDR3 protein: CASSPSGRDQETQYF. CDR3 nucleotides: TGTGCCAGCAGCCCGAGCGGGAGAGACCAAGAGACCCAGTACTTC.